This paragraph covers one T cell receptor beta chain sequence. The data stem from a study of blood T cell repertoires in COVID-19. In the original processing: Amplification with reference gene primers provided the estimates of nucleated cell counts. Clones were sequenced by immunoSEQ multiplex PCR, and TCRdb holds only the in-frame ones, with some missing. V, J and clone size reflect that table, while D and trimming were determined from the DNA. The sample has about 190,000 clones; around 78% are singletons. Looked up from germline, CDR1 is MGHRA and CDR2 is YSYEKL. The germline V and J ends were trimmed by 2 bases and 3 bases, with 13 bases remaining between them. CDR3 size: 15 residues.

This clonotype was sampled from a woman aged 80 or older with active or convalescent COVID-19. Material: peripheral blood. The rearrangement joins TRBV4-1 to TRBJ2-5; D remains ambiguous. For the CDR3, the DNA is TGCGCCAGCAGCCAAAGATCCGTGGCCGAAGAGACCCAGTACTTC. Amino acid sequence: CASSQRSVAEETQYF.